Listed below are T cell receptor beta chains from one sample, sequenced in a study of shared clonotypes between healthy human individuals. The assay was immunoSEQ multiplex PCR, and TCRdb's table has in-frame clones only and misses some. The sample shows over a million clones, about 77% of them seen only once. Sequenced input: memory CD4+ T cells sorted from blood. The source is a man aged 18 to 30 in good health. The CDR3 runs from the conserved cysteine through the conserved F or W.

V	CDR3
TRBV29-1	CSVEVNTGKAAFF
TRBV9	CASSFWALRDYGYTF
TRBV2	CASSDRVGNQPQHF
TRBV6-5	CASRRGSRTYEQYF
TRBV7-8	CASSKSGGNTEAFF
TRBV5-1	CASRLDPTVGYTF
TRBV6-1	CASSGRQGGTEAFF
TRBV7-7	CASSEQPGPYGYTF
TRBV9	CASSLGLAGHYEQYF
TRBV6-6	CASRAGGPGETQYF
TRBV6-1	CASEQESYGYTF
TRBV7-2	CASSPGWAANIQYF
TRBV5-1	CASSLVGEPFNEQFF
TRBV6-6	CASSPLDGGSQETQYF
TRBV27	CASSKGGSNTGELFF
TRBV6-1	CASRRDLNEQYF
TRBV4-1	CASSQLGLAGESTDTQYF
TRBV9	CASSVGQVNTGELFF
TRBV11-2	CASSLPKGNEQFF
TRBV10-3	CATAGGGATNEKLFF
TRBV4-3	CASSPKFGASGRPPYEQYF